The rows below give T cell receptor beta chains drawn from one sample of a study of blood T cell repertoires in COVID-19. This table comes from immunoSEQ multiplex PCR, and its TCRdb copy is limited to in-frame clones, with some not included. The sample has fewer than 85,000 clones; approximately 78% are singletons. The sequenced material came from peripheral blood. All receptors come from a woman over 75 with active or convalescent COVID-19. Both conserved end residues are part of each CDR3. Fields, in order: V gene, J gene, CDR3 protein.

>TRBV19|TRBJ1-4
CASNLQGGANEKLFF
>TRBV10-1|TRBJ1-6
CARRDRRYNSPLHF
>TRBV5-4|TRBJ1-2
CASSGAGTGGIYGYTF
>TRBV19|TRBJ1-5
CASSITGKGNQPQHF
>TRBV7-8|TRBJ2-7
CASSPGQGAYEQYF
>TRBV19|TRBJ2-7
CASSITTTAEQYF
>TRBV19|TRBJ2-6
CASLSWASGANVLTF
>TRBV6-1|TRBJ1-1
CASSEEGGQTGDTEAFF
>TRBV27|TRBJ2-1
CASSFNRLYNEQFF
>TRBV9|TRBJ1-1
CASSSGDRVTEAFF
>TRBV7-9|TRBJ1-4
CASSAAYRDTATNEKLFF
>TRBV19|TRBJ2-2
CASTIGTSYTGELFF
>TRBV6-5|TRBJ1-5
CASVSGREGQPQHF
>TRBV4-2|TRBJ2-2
CASSQALGSSTDTGELFF